This entry describes one T cell receptor beta chain. No antigen is known for it. This sample is drawn from a study of monozygotic twins with inflammatory bowel disease. Findings and limits, study-wide: Relative clonotype sharing with others was diminished in IBD patients versus healthy twins, particularly with disease activity. Among T cells, the various subtypes were not distinguishable.

After re-calling the 5' RACE reads, TCRdb lists one entry per CDR3 protein, DNA absent. The sample's table shows tens of thousands of distinct CDR3 sequences. The CDR3 is 17 amino acids. No sorting of T cells preceded isolation of total RNA from whole blood. The chain employs TRBV12-3 or TRBV12-4 and TRBJ2-5; there is no DNA to check the TCRdb D call of TRBD1. The sample taken for sequencing was blood. The TCR sequence derives from a human donor with ulcerative colitis or Crohn's disease, or a healthy co-twin of an affected twin (not recorded which). The CDR3 sequence is CASSTFLTGKGGETQYF.